This T cell receptor beta chain was sequenced for a study of T cell responses to AZD1222 COVID-19 vaccine. A note on this clone: Antigen specificity is unknown.

Generated by immunoSEQ multiplex PCR, the TCRdb table keeps only in-frame clones and is missing some. The data contain more than 150,000 clones, around 92% of them singletons. Trimming removed 0 bases from V and 4 bases from J, with 12 bases in between. Germline lookup yields CDR1 MNHEY and CDR2 SVGEGT. The CDR3 totals 15 residues. Findings of the study overall: The span of vaccine-associated CD4 TCRs extended across spike, with dominance at 160-218 and 743-854. Nearly half of spike-specific TCRs reportedly go after variant regions that carry no mutations. The number of AZD1222 recipients seropositive at baseline was only five or six.

V is TRBV6-2 or TRBV6-3 and J is TRBJ1-2; a possible D gene is TRBD1 (5 bases). Sequencing was performed on peripheral blood, taken on day 0 of AZD1222 vaccination. This receptor was obtained from an adult in good health. CDR3 DNA: TGTGCCAGCAGTTACTCGAAAGGGACTGGCTATGGCTACACCTTC. Protein sequence: CASSYSKGTGYGYTF.